A single sample gave rise to the 8 T cell receptor beta chains below, sequenced in a study of blood T cell repertoires in COVID-19. Profiling relied on immunoSEQ multiplex PCR, and the TCRdb table lists in-frame clones only, not all of them. Among over 150,000 clones listed, about 89% were seen once. What was sequenced was peripheral blood. These receptors were taken from a man aged 45-60 years with acute or convalescent COVID-19.

The CDR3 spells CASSQESGIPDTQYF. CDR3 nucleotides: TGTGCCAGCAGCCAAGAAAGCGGGATACCAGATACGCAGTATTTT. The chain recombines TRBV14 with TRBJ2-3; 7 nucleotides align to TRBD2. The CDR3 totals 15 residues. V was pared by 0 bases and J by 4 bases, with 4 bases of the junction left unmatched. CDR1 and CDR2 (germline): SGHDN, FVKESK.

The chain couples TRBV29-1 to TRBJ2-2, with 12 bases fitting TRBD1. This CDR3 region has 14 residues. Germline values: CDR1 SQVTM, CDR2 ANQGSEA. V trimming: 7 bases; J trimming: 2 bases; junction bases outside the gene matches: 2. The CDR3 DNA sequence: TGCAGCGGTGGGACAGGGGGCAACACCGGGGAGCTGTTTTTT. This sequence encodes CSGGTGGNTGELFF.

In its sample, this clone was seen once. The chain uses TRBV10-3 and TRBJ1-5; 7 nucleotides agree with TRBD1. The CDR3 extends over 16 amino acids. Germline trimming cut 10 bases from V and 4 bases from J; bases unmatched to any gene: 16. CDR1 ENHRY and CDR2 SYGVKD come from the germline V gene. The CDR3 region is CASSGTASVTNQPQHF. The DNA for the CDR3 is TGTGCCAGCTCCGGGACAGCAAGCGTTACGAATCAGCCCCAGCATTTT.

This clone was picked up a small number of times. V and J are TRBV5-1 and TRBJ1-2; the match to TRBD1 covers 7 bases. CDR3 length equals 14 residues. Germline trimming cut 1 base from V and 2 bases from J; bases unmatched to any gene: 2. Germline assignment: CDR1 SGHRS and CDR2 YFSETQ. CDR3 in DNA: TGCGCCAGCAGCTTGAACAGGGGAAACTATGGCTACACCTTC. It encodes CASSLNRGNYGYTF.

V is TRBV4-2 and J is TRBJ2-1; 11 bases match TRBD2. The CDR3 is 18 residues long. V was pared by 2 bases and J by 3 bases, with 9 bases of the junction left unmatched. The germline V gene encodes CDR1 LGHNA and CDR2 YNFKEQ. The CDR3 DNA reads TGTGCCAGCAGCCAAACCTACCTAGCGGGAGGCGACTACAATGAGCAGTTCTTC. It codes for CASSQTYLAGGDYNEQFF.

The chain employs TRBV30 and TRBJ2-3; the D gene is possibly TRBD2 (6 bases). This CDR3 spans 16 amino acids. The germline V and J ends were trimmed by 0 bases and 3 bases, with 16 bases remaining between them. CDR1 GTSNPN and CDR2 SVGIG come from the germline V gene (reference sequence). The CDR3 DNA reads as TGTGCCTGGAGTGTACTCGGCCTAGCGAAAACAGATACGCAGTATTTT. It encodes CAWSVLGLAKTDTQYF.

The V call is TRBV4-3, the J call TRBJ1-2, with D hard to call. This CDR3 comprises 15 residues. The germline V and J ends were trimmed by 1 base and 3 bases, with 12 bases remaining between them. CDR1 and CDR2 (germline): LGHNA, YSLEER. CDR3 sequence reads: CASSQGRSLDYGYTF. For the CDR3, the DNA is TGCGCCAGCAGCCAAGGGAGGAGCTTAGACTATGGCTACACCTTC.

The chain couples TRBV4-3 to TRBJ1-2, with 9 positions matching TRBD1. From germline, CDR1 is LGHNA and CDR2 YSLEER. The CDR3 spans 13 residues. V was pared by 10 bases and J by 5 bases, with 8 bases of the junction left unmatched. CDR3: CATSGQGGYGYTF. The CDR3 region has the DNA TGCGCCACCTCGGGACAGGGAGGGTATGGCTACACCTTC.